The 12 T cell receptor beta chains given below trace back to one sample, sequenced in a study of T cell responses to AZD1222 COVID-19 vaccine (dated by TCRdb to the early 2020s). The sample's time point label, decoded: baseline before first vaccination. The treatment or condition label of this sample denotes: meningococcal conjugate vaccine given as trial control. Libraries were made using the immunoSEQ multiplex PCR assay. TCRdb took this table from immuneACCESS and kept in-frame rearrangements with V and J called. Such tables lack part of the clones; where checked against another copy, unresolved V genes explain under half of the gap, and the rest is unexplained. In all, the sample holds 140,000 to 150,000 clones, and around nine tenths of those were seen once. Approximately 2.7% of the sample comes from the top ten. The material was peripheral blood, obtained on day 0 of MenACWY control vaccination. These receptors originate from an adult in good health.

The chain is built from TRBV13 and TRBJ2-1; possible D gene TRBD2, 6 bases. Trimming took off 5 bases at V and 1 base at J, with 12 bases between the two ends. The length of the CDR3 is 15 residues. Germline V gene lookup returns CDR1 PRHDT and CDR2 FYEKMQ (reference sequence). The CDR3 is CASSLDGGSYNEQFF. DNA of the CDR3: TGTGCCAGCAGCCTAGACGGGGGTTCCTACAATGAGCAGTTCTTC.

V gene TRBV19 combines with J gene TRBJ2-7, with D perhaps TRBD2 (7 bases). Germline loops: CDR1 LNHDA, CDR2 SQIVND (reference sequence). With 3 bases removed from V and 0 bases from J, the gap between germline ends came to 12 bases. CDR3 length equals 15 residues. CDR3 bases: TGTGCCAGTAGTATTCAAGCGGGACACTCCTACGAGCAGTACTTC. It translates to CASSIQAGHSYEQYF.

This chain links TRBV12-3 or TRBV12-4 with TRBJ1-2; no clear D. The CDR3 loop spans 12 amino acids. With 6 bases removed from V and 14 bases from J, the gap between germline ends came to 19 bases. CDR3 DNA: TGTGCCAGCAGCCCCGCCCCCGTAGGTGAAACCTTC. Its translation is CASSPAPVGETF.

The chain combines TRBV10-3 with TRBJ1-2; D unclear. CDR1 and CDR2 (germline): ENHRY, SYGVKD. With 3 bases removed from V and 4 bases from J, the gap between germline ends came to 12 bases. The CDR3 covers 14 residues. CDR3 sequence reads: CAISDGRTGYGYTF. CDR3 sequence (DNA): TGTGCCATCAGTGACGGCCGGACCGGCTATGGCTACACCTTC.

The V gene is TRBV11-2, the J gene TRBJ2-5; perhaps TRBD1 as D (6 bases). Germline CDR1 is SGHAT and CDR2 is FQNNGV. Trimming took off 4 bases at V and 0 bases at J, with 15 bases between the two ends. The CDR3 is made up of 16 amino acids. Here the CDR3 reads CASSSSGTPYQETQYF. CDR3 DNA: TGTGCCAGCAGCTCGTCCGGGACACCGTACCAAGAGACCCAGTACTTC.

V gene TRBV30 combines with J gene TRBJ1-5; D call uncertain. Trimming shortened V by 3 bases and J by 0 bases, and 9 bases separated the two germline ends. There are 14 residues in the CDR3. Germline V gene data show CDR1 as GTSNPN and CDR2 as SVGIG (reference sequence). The CDR3 DNA reads TGTGCCTGGAGCATCGGACCTAGCAATCAGCCCCAGCATTTT. As protein: CAWSIGPSNQPQHF.

The rearrangement joins TRBV3-1 (or the pseudogene TRBV3-2) to TRBJ2-5; weak D call: TRBD1 (7 bases). Trimming took 5 bases from V and 2 from J, leaving 15 bases between them. This CDR3 is built from 15 residues. CDR1 and CDR2 (germline): LGHDT, YNNKEL (reference sequence). This CDR3 is CASSERGREQETQYF. The CDR3 DNA follows: TGTGCCAGCAGCGAAAGGGGGCGGGAACAAGAGACCCAGTACTTC.

The V and J genes are TRBV12-3 or TRBV12-4 and TRBJ2-3, with D unresolved. The CDR3 consists of 13 residues. Trimming left V 6 bases short and J 2 bases short, with 9 bases between. The CDR3 spells CASRFGPTDTQYF. CDR3 nucleotide sequence: TGTGCCAGCAGATTTGGTCCCACAGATACGCAGTATTTT.

The chain carries TRBV2 and TRBJ1-4; 11 bases agree with TRBD1. J gave up 7 bases and V 6 bases, and 1 base lay outside the gene matches. The CDR3 consists of 13 residues. Germline loops: CDR1 SNHLY, CDR2 FYNNEI. The CDR3 is CASRDRGPEKLFF. In DNA form, the CDR3 reads TGTGCCAGCAGGGACAGGGGGCCTGAAAAACTGTTTTTT.

The V gene is TRBV5-1, the J gene TRBJ2-7; D is unclear. Germline CDR1 reads SGHRS; CDR2 reads YFSETQ. V lost 2 bases and J lost 2, with 14 bases in between. This CDR3 region has 15 residues. In nucleotides, the CDR3 is TGCGCCAGCAGCTTATCAGCGTTAAGTACCTACGAGCAGTACTTC. It translates to CASSLSALSTYEQYF.

Concerning this clone: The germline gene is not matched at one end of the junction; a read error may be the cause. The gene calls are TRBV10-3 and TRBJ1-5; a weak D match, TRBD1 (6 bases). Germline V CDR1 and CDR2: ENHRY, SYGVKD. The CDR3 has 14 amino acids. The CDR3 DNA reads as TGTGCCATCAGTTGGACAGACACAAATCTGCCCCAGCATTTT. This codes for CAISWTDTNLPQHF.

V and J are TRBV28 and TRBJ1-2; weak D call: TRBD1 (5 bases). This CDR3 has 14 amino acids. Germline lookup yields CDR1 MDHEN and CDR2 SYDVKM. V lost 6 bases and J lost 0, with 11 bases in between. The CDR3 is CASRGQVANYGYTF. The DNA for the CDR3 is TGTGCCAGCAGGGGGCAGGTCGCTAACTATGGCTACACCTTC.